This TCR beta chain was retrieved from a study of T cell responses to AZD1222 COVID-19 vaccine. Study results and limitations: The donor group comprised mostly white British people and more females; the analysis possibly underestimated clonal diversity.

Method: immunoSEQ multiplex PCR; TCRdb's copy keeps in-frame clones and lacks some. The sample consists of 55,000 to 75,000 clones, about 80% of them appearing once. CDR3 length equals 19 residues. Trimming removed 4 bases from V and 1 base from J; junction bases left unmatched: 14. The germline V gene encodes CDR1 LGHDT and CDR2 YNNKEL (reference sequence). With regard to this clone: Its antigen is undetermined.

The sequences come from peripheral blood, collected on day 0 of AZD1222 vaccination. The receptor's source is an adult in good health. This chain joins TRBV3-1 (or the pseudogene TRBV3-2) and TRBJ2-4; TRBD2 aligns across 9 bases. CDR3 nucleotides: TGTGCCAGCAGCCCCCGTAATAGCGGGGGCGCGTCGGCCAAAAACATTCAGTACTTC. Translated: CASSPRNSGGASAKNIQYF.